A selection of T cell receptor beta chains follows, all from one sample in a study of blood T cell repertoires in COVID-19. Repertoires were generated with immunoSEQ multiplex PCR, while TCRdb's copy carries only in-frame clones and drops some. The sample holds 130,000 or so clones, over 80% seen once. Input material: peripheral blood. Receptor source: a man younger than 40 with COVID-19, enrolled during active disease. Both conserved end residues are part of each CDR3. A D gene is named only where the DNA matches it firmly. Expanded clones get a size class; other rows say once, few or many, or leave the size out.

D	size	length	V	J	DNA	CDR3
NA	NA	10	TRBV12-3/TRBV12-4	TRBJ2-1	TGTGCCAGCTCTACGGAGGAGCAGTTCTTC	CASSTEEQFF
TRBD1	NA	15	TRBV9	TRBJ1-4	TGTGCCAGCAGCGCGGGACAGGCAACTAATGAAAAACTGTTTTTT	CASSAGQATNEKLFF
NA	NA	12	TRBV5-6	TRBJ1-1	TGTGCCAGCAGTGGGTTAGCGACTGAAGCTTTCTTT	CASSGLATEAFF
NA	NA	14	TRBV18	TRBJ2-2	TGTGCCAGCTCACCCCCGACTGTCACCGGGGAGCTGTTTTTT	CASSPPTVTGELFF
NA	NA	14	TRBV6-5	TRBJ2-7	TGTGCCAGCAGTCCCCTAGGGGGAACCTACGAGCAGTACTTC	CASSPLGGTYEQYF
NA	NA	22	TRBV28	TRBJ2-3	TGTGCCAGCAGTTTAGGGTCCGGACAGGGGGCCGGGACTAGCGGCAGCACAGATACGCAGTATTTT	CASSLGSGQGAGTSGSTDTQYF
NA	few	14	TRBV10-3	TRBJ1-3	TGTGCCATCAGTGAGTCTTCAGGGGGAAACACCATATATTTT	CAISESSGGNTIYF
TRBD1	few	14	TRBV7-2	TRBJ1-2	TGTGCCAGCAGCGAAGGGACAGGACTCTATGGCTACACCTTC	CASSEGTGLYGYTF
NA	NA	18	TRBV28	TRBJ1-1	TGTGCCAGCAGGGGGGGGAGGCCAGCCCAGCAAAGGAACACTGAAGCTTTCTTT	CASRGGRPAQQRNTEAFF
TRBD1	NA	14	TRBV9	TRBJ2-1	TGTGCCAGCAGCGCCGGGACAGCCTACAATGAGCAGTTCTTC	CASSAGTAYNEQFF
NA	NA	13	TRBV18	TRBJ2-7	TGTGCCAGCTCACCGTCAGGCCAGTACGAGCAGTACTTC	CASSPSGQYEQYF
NA	NA	14	TRBV6-5	TRBJ1-2	TGTGCCAGCACCTTCGGCGGGGGGGCCTATGGCTACACCTTC	CASTFGGGAYGYTF
NA	NA	15	TRBV29-1	TRBJ2-5	TGCAGCGTTAACTTTCCCGGGAAGGGCCCAGAGACCCAGTACTTC	CSVNFPGKGPETQYF
NA	NA	13	TRBV15	TRBJ1-4	TGTGCCACCAGCAGCCCAGGGGTGGAAAAACTGTTTTTT	CATSSPGVEKLFF
TRBD2	NA	16	TRBV29-1	TRBJ2-2	TGCAGCGTTGAAAGGGGACTAGCGGGAGGGGCCGGGGAGCTGTTTTTT	CSVERGLAGGAGELFF
NA	NA	16	TRBV29-1	TRBJ2-3	TGCAGCGTTGCGCGAAACAGGCGCCTCTCCGGGGATACGCAGTATTTT	CSVARNRRLSGDTQYF
NA	NA	14	TRBV9	TRBJ1-1	TGTGCCAGCAGCTCAGGGGTCGGGAACACTGAAGCTTTCTTT	CASSSGVGNTEAFF
NA	NA	12	TRBV2	TRBJ2-7	TGTGCCAGCAGTTTACATTCCTACGAGCAGTACTTC	CASSLHSYEQYF
NA	NA	15	TRBV30	TRBJ1-5	TGTGCCTGGAGTGTTCCGGACAGTAGCAATCAGCCCCAGCATTTT	CAWSVPDSSNQPQHF
TRBD1	NA	16	TRBV7-2	TRBJ1-3	TGTGCCAGCAGCCCGACACCAGGGACAGGGGAAAACACCATATATTTT	CASSPTPGTGENTIYF
NA	NA	14	TRBV7-3	TRBJ2-1	TGTGCCAGCAGTCATGGGGCAGGGTGGAATGAGCAGTTCTTC	CASSHGAGWNEQFF
NA	NA	16	TRBV19	TRBJ2-1	TGTGCCAGTATGGAGGGCACTGGGAGCTCCTACAATGAGCAGTTCTTC	CASMEGTGSSYNEQFF
NA	large	13	TRBV6-4	TRBJ2-3	TGTGCCAGCAGTAGCGGGAGCACAGATACGCAGTATTTT	CASSSGSTDTQYF
NA	once	13	TRBV30	TRBJ1-4	TGTGCCTGGAGTGTCCCCCCAACGGGAAAACTGTTTTTT	CAWSVPPTGKLFF
NA	many	14	TRBV2	TRBJ1-2	TGTGCCAGCAGTGACAGGCGCTTTTACTATGGCTACACCTTC	CASSDRRFYYGYTF
TRBD1	NA	14	TRBV27	TRBJ2-7	TGTGCCAGCAGCCGACAGGGGGGGAACTACGAGCAGTACTTC	CASSRQGGNYEQYF
TRBD1	NA	15	TRBV15	TRBJ1-6	TGTGCCACCAGCAGAGTGACAGGGAATAATTCACCCCTCCACTTT	CATSRVTGNNSPLHF
TRBD1	NA	13	TRBV2	TRBJ1-2	TGTGCGAGAGGGACAGGGATGTACTATGGCTACACCTTC	CARGTGMYYGYTF
TRBD1	NA	15	TRBV2	TRBJ2-3	TGTGCCAGTTCTCGGGACAGGGAAGTCACAGATACGCAGTATTTT	CASSRDREVTDTQYF
TRBD2	few	15	TRBV5-1	TRBJ2-3	TGCGCCAGCAGCGTGGGTAATAGCGGGAGGGATACGCAGTATTTT	CASSVGNSGRDTQYF
TRBD1	NA	16	TRBV5-6	TRBJ2-6	TGTGCCAGCAGCGGGGGGACAGGGTCCGGGGCCAACGTCCTGACTTTC	CASSGGTGSGANVLTF
TRBD1	NA	14	TRBV10-3	TRBJ2-2	TGTGCCACGGGGACAGGGGGCTACACCGGGGAGCTGTTTTTT	CATGTGGYTGELFF
TRBD2	once	16	TRBV10-3	TRBJ2-7	TGTGCCATCAGGAACGGACTAGCGGGACGGCCCTACGAGCAGTACTTC	CAIRNGLAGRPYEQYF
TRBD1	NA	15	TRBV2	TRBJ1-6	TGTGCCAGCAGTGGGACAGGGGCGGTTAATTCACCCCTCCACTTT	CASSGTGAVNSPLHF
NA	NA	15	TRBV7-9	TRBJ1-1	TGTGCCAGCAGCTTAGCAGGGGCCATGAACACTGAAGCTTTCTTT	CASSLAGAMNTEAFF
TRBD1	NA	16	TRBV19	TRBJ1-1	TGTGCCAGTAGTATAGGGGACAGGGGAGGGAACACTGAAGCTTTCTTT	CASSIGDRGGNTEAFF
NA	NA	12	TRBV7-2	TRBJ2-1	TGTGCCAGCAGCTTATCCCTGCGGGAGCAGTTCTTC	CASSLSLREQFF
NA	NA	14	TRBV18	TRBJ2-2	TGTGCCAGCTCACCAACAGGGAACACCGGGGAGCTGTTTTTT	CASSPTGNTGELFF
NA	NA	13	TRBV11-2	TRBJ1-2	TGTGCCAGCAGCGCGGTGGGGAGGAGTGGCTACACCTTC	CASSAVGRSGYTF
NA	NA	13	TRBV29-1	TRBJ2-3	TGCAGCGTTCGAACAAAATTCACAGATACGCAGTATTTT	CSVRTKFTDTQYF